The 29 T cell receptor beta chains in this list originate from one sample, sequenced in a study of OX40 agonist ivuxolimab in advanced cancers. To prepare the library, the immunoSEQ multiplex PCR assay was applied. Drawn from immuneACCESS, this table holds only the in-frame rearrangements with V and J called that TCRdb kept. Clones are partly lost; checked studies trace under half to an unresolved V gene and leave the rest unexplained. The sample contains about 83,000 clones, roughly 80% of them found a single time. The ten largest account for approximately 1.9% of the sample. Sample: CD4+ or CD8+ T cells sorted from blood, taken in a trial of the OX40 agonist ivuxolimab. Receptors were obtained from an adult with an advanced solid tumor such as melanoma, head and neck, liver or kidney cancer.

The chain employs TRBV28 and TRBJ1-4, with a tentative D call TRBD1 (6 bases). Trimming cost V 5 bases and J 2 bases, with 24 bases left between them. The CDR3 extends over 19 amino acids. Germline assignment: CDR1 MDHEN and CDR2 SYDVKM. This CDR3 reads CASSPPRWLGATTNEKLFF. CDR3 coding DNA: TGTGCCAGCAGTCCCCCGCGTTGGTTGGGGGCGACGACTAATGAAAAACTGTTTTTT.

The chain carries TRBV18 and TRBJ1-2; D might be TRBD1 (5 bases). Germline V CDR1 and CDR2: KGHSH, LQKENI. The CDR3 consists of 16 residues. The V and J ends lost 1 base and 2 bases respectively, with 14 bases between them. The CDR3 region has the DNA TGTGCCAGCTCACCACAGGGGAGGCAGGGAAACTATGGCTACACCTTC. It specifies CASSPQGRQGNYGYTF.

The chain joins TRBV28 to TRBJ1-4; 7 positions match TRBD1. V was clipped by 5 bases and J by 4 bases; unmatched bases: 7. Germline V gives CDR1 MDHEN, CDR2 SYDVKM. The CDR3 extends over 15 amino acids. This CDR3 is CASSIHQGGNEKLFF. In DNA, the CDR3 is TGTGCCAGCAGTATTCATCAGGGGGGTAATGAAAAACTGTTTTTT.

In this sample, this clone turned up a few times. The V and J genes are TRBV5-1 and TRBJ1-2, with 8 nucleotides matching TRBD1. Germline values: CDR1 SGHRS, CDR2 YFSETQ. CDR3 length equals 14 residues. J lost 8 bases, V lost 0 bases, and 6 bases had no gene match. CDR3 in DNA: TGCGCCAGCAGCTTGGGCCAGGGGGCGCGGGGCTACACCTTC. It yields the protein CASSLGQGARGYTF. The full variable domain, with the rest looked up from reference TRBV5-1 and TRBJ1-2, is KAGVTQTPRYLIKTRGQQVTLSCSPISGHRSVSWYQQTPGQGLQFLFEYFSETQRNKGNFPGRFSGRQFSNSRSEMNVSTLELGDSALYLCASSLGQGARGYTFGSGTRLTVV.

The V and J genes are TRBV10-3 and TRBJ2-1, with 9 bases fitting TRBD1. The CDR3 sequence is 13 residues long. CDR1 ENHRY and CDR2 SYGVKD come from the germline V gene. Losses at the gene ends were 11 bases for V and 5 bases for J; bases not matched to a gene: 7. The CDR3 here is CAYRDRDDNEQFF. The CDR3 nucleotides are TGTGCCTACCGGGACAGGGACGACAATGAGCAGTTCTTC.

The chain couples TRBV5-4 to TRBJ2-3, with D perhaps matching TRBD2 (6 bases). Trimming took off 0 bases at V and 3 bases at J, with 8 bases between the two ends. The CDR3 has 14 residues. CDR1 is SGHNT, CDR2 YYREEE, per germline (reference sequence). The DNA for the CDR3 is TGTGCCAGCAGCTTGGGACTAGAAACAGATACGCAGTATTTT. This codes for CASSLGLETDTQYF.

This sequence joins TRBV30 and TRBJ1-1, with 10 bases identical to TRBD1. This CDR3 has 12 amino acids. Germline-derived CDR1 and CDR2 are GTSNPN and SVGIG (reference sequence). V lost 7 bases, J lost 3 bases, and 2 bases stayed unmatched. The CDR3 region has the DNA TGTGCCTTGGGACAGGGGTACACTGAAGCTTTCTTT. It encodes CALGQGYTEAFF.

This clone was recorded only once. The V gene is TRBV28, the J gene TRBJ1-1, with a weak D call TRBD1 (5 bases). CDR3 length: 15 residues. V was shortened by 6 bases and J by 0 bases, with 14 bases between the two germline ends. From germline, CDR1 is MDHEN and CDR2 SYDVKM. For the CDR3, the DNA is TGTGCCAGCAGGCCCCCAGAGGGGATGAACACTGAAGCTTTCTTT. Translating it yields CASRPPEGMNTEAFF. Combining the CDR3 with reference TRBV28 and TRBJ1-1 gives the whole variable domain DVKVTQSSRYLVKRTGEKVFLECVQDMDHENMFWYRQDPGLGLRLIYFSYDVKMKEKGDIPEGYSVSREKKERFSLILESASTNQTSMYLCASRPPEGMNTEAFFGQGTRLTVV.

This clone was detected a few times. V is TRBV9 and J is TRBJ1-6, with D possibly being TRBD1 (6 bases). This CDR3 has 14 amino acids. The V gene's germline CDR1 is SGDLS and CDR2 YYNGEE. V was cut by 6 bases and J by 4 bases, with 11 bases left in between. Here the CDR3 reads CASNMDSYNSPLHF. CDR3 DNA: TGTGCCAGCAACATGGACAGTTATAATTCACCCCTCCACTTT.

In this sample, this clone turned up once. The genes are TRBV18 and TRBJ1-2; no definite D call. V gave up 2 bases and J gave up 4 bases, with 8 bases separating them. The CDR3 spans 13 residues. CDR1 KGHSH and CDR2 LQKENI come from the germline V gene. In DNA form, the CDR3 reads TGTGCCAGCTCACCAGGGGAATTCTATGGCTACACCTTC. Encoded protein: CASSPGEFYGYTF.

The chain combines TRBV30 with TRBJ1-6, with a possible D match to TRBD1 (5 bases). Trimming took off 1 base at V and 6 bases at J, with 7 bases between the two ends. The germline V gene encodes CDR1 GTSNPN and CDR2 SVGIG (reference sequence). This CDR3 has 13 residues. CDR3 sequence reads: CAWSAGGNSPLHF. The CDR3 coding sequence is TGTGCCTGGAGTGCGGGGGGTAATTCACCCCTCCACTTT. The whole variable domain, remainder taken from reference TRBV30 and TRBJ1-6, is SQTIHQWPATLVQPVGSPLSLECTVEGTSNPNLYWYRQAAGRGLQLLFYSVGIGQISSEVPQNLSASRPQDRQFILSSKKLLLSDSGFYLCAWSAGGNSPLHFGNGTRLTVT.

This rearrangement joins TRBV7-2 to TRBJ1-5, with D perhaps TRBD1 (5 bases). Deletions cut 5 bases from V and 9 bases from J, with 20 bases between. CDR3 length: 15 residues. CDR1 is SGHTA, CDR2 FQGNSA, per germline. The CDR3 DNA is TGTGCCAGCAGCATGGAGTGGGGGGGGTCGTGGCCCCAGCATTTT. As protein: CASSMEWGGSWPQHF.

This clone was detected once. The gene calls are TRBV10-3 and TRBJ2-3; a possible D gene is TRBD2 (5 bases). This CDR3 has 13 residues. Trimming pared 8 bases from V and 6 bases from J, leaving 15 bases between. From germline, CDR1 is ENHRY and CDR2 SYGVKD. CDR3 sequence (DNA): TGTGCCATCGGCCCAGGACCGGGGGATACGCAGTATTTT. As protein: CAIGPGPGDTQYF.

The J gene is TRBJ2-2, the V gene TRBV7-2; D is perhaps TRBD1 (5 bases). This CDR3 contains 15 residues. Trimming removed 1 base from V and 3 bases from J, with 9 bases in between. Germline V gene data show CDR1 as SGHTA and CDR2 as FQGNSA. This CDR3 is CASSLDRPDTGELFF. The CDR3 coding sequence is TGTGCCAGCAGCTTAGACAGGCCCGACACCGGGGAGCTGTTTTTT.

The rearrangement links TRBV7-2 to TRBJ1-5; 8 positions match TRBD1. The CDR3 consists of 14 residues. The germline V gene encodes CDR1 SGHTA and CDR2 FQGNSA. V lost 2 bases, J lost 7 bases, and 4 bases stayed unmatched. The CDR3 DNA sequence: TGTGCCAGCAGCTTACAAAGACAGGGGCAGCCCCAGCATTTT. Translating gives CASSLQRQGQPQHF.

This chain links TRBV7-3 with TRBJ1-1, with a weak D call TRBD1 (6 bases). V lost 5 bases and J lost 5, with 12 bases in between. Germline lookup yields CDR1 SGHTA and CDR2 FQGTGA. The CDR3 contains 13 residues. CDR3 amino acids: CASSVQGRTEAFF. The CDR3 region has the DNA TGTGCCAGCAGCGTTCAGGGGCGTACTGAAGCTTTCTTT. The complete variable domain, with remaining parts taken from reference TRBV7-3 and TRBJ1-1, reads GAGVSQTPSNKVTEKGKYVELRCDPISGHTALYWYRQSLGQGPEFLIYFQGTGAADDSGLPNDRFFAVRPEGSVSTLKIQRTERGDSAVYLCASSVQGRTEAFFGQGTRLTVV.

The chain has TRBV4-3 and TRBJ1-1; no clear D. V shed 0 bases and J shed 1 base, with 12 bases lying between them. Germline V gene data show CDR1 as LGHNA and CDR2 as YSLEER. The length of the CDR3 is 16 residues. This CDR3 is CASSQDWSETNTEAFF. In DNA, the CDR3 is TGCGCCAGCAGCCAAGATTGGTCGGAGACGAACACTGAAGCTTTCTTT.

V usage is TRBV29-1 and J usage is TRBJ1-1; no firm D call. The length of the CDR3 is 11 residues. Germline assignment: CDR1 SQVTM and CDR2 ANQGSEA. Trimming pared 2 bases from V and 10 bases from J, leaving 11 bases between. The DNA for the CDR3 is TGCAGCGTTGAATATCTCAGTACAGCTTTCTTT. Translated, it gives CSVEYLSTAFF.

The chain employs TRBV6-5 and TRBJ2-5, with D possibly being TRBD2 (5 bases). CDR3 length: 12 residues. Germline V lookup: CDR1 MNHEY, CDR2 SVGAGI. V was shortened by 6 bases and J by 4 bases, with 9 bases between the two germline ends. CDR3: CASRASSETQYF. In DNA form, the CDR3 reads TGTGCCAGCAGAGCTAGCTCAGAGACCCAGTACTTC.

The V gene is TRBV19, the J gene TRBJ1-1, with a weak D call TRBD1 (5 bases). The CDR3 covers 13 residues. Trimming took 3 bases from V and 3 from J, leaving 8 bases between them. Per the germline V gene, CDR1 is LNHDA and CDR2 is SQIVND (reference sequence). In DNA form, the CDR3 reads TGTGCCAGTAGTATTCGCAGGGACACTGAAGCTTTCTTT. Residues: CASSIRRDTEAFF.

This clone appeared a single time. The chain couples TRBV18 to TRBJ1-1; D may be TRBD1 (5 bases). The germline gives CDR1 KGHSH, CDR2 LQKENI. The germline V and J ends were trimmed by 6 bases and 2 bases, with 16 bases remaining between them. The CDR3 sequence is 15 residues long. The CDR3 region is CASSRGGGGNTEAFF. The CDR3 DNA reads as TGTGCCAGCTCCCGGGGGGGAGGTGGCAACACTGAAGCTTTCTTT.

CDR3 coding DNA: TGTGCCATCAGTGAGTCGAGGGAAATCAGAGGCTACACCTTC. Protein product: CAISESREIRGYTF. The V and J genes are TRBV10-3 and TRBJ1-2; no definite D call. The CDR3 consists of 14 residues. Germline V gives CDR1 ENHRY, CDR2 SYGVKD. Trimming removed 0 bases from V and 8 bases from J, with 13 bases in between.

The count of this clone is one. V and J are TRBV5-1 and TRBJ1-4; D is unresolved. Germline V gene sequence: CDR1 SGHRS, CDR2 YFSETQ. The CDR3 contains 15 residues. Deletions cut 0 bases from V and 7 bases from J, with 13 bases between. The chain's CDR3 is CASSLAGGVSEKLFF. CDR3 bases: TGCGCCAGCAGCTTGGCCGGCGGGGTTAGTGAAAAACTGTTTTTT.

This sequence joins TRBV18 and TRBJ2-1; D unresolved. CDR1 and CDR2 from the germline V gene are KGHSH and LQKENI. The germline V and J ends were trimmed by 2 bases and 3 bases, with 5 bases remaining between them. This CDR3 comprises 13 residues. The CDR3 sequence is CASSPNFYNEQFF. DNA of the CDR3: TGTGCCAGCTCACCAAACTTCTACAATGAGCAGTTCTTC.

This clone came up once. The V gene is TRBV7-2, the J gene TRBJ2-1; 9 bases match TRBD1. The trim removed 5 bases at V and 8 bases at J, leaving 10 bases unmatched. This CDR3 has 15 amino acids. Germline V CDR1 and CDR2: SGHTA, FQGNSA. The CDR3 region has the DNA TGTGCCAGCAGCCTGCGACAGGGGGGCCGGGATGAGCAGTTCTTC. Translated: CASSLRQGGRDEQFF.

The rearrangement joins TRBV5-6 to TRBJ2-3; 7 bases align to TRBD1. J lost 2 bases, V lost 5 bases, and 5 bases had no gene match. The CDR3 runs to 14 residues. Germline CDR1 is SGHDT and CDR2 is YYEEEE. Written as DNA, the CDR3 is TGTGCCAGCAGTCTACAGGGGAACACAGATACGCAGTATTTT. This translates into CASSLQGNTDTQYF.

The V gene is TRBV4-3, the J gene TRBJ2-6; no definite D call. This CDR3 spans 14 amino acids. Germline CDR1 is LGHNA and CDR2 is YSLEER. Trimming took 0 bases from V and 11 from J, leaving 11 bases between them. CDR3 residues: CASSQEDSEHVLTF. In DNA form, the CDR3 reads TGCGCCAGCAGCCAAGAAGACTCTGAACACGTCCTGACTTTC.

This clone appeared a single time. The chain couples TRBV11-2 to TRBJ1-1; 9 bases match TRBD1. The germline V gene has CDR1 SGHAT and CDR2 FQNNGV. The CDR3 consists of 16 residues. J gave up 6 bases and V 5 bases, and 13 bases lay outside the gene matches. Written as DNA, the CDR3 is TGTGCCAGCAGCCCTAGGGGGGCGGACAGGGGCGCTGAAGCTTTCTTT. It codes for CASSPRGADRGAEAFF.

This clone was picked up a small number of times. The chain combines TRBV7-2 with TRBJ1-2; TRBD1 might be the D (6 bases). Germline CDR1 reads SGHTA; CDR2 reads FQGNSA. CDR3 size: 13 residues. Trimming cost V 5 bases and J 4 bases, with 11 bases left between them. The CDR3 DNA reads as TGTGCCAGCAGCCCAGACAGGTTCTATGGCTACACCTTC. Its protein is CASSPDRFYGYTF.